Listed here are 32 T cell receptor beta chains from one sample, sequenced in a study of blood T cells in healthy people across ages. A sample-barcoded 5' primer and a J-beta primer mix were used in a second PCR of roughly 7 to 11 cycles. TCRdb fed the 5' RACE reads into MiXCR, producing one record per CDR3 protein. The sample carries some 730,000 distinct CDR3 sequences, approximately 22% recorded once. The specimen sequenced was blood. These receptors were taken from a man in his sixties or seventies in good health.

The chain links TRBV24-1 to TRBJ2-5; D is possibly TRBD2 (6 bases). Germline lookup yields CDR1 KGHDR and CDR2 SFDVKD. The CDR3 loop spans 16 amino acids. Trimming removed 4 bases from V and 6 bases from J, with 20 bases in between. CDR3 residues: CATSDSGTGVRKTQYF. The CDR3 DNA reads as TGTGCCACCAGTGACTCCGGGACGGGAGTAAGGAAGACCCAGTACTTC.

This chain uses TRBV12-3 or TRBV12-4 with TRBJ2-1; no firm D call. The tail of the sequence fits TRBJ2-7 better, so the J call may be wrong. This CDR3 has 15 amino acids. The CDR3 reads CASSLVYSRTYEQYF. The CDR3 nucleotides are TGTGCCAGCAGTTTGGTATACTCCAGAACCTACGAGCAGTACTTC.

This clonotype has just a few counts. Written as DNA, the CDR3 is TGTGCCAGCAGCGGGGGCTACAAGGATAAATATGAAAAACTGTTTTTT. This encodes CASSGGYKDKYEKLFF. The V gene is TRBV7-8, the J gene TRBJ1-4, with D maybe TRBD1 (6 bases). The CDR3 consists of 16 residues. Trimming left V 5 bases short and J 6 bases short, with 19 bases between. Per the germline V gene, CDR1 is SGHVS and CDR2 is FQNEAQ.

The genes are TRBV13 and TRBJ2-1; 9 bases fit TRBD2. CDR3 size: 20 residues. The germline V gene has CDR1 PRHDT and CDR2 FYEKMQ (reference sequence). The V segment lost 1 base and the J segment 4 bases; nucleotides outside the gene matches: 17. CDR3 bases: TGTGCCAGCAGCTTAGAAGGCGGGGGGGGACTCCTTGTACCTTACAATGAGCAGTTCTTC. This gives the protein CASSLEGGGGLLVPYNEQFF.

Only a few counts were recorded for this clonotype. V is TRBV9 and J is TRBJ2-5, with D perhaps matching TRBD1 (5 bases). CDR3 length: 16 amino acids. Trimming stripped 2 bases from V and 2 bases from J, with 16 bases between. Germline CDR1 and CDR2: SGDLS and YYNGEE. As DNA, the CDR3 is TGTGCCAGCAGCGTTTCTTGGGGCGCGACGCAAGAGACCCAGTACTTC. Protein product: CASSVSWGATQETQYF.

This rearrangement joins TRBV4-3 to TRBJ2-3; maybe TRBD1 (6 bases). V lost 4 bases, J lost 3 bases, and 11 bases lay in between. Germline CDR1 is LGHNA and CDR2 is YSLEER. The CDR3 is 14 amino acids. Here the CDR3 reads CASSRERGTDTQYF. CDR3 nucleotides: TGCGCCAGCAGCCGAGAAAGGGGGACAGATACGCAGTATTTT.

The V call is TRBV11-3, the J call TRBJ2-1; the match to TRBD1 covers 10 bases. The CDR3 sequence is 14 residues long. Germline CDR1 reads SGHNT; CDR2 reads YENEEA. With 5 bases clipped from V and 9 bases from J, the junction kept 7 bases outside the gene matches. This chain's CDR3 is CASSTRQGAIEQFF. CDR3 bases: TGTGCCAGCAGCACGCGACAGGGGGCTATTGAGCAGTTCTTC.

Only a few counts were recorded for this clonotype. The CDR3 DNA is TGCAGCGTCGATGACAGGATCAGCGGCTACACCTTC. Translated: CSVDDRISGYTF. The V gene is TRBV29-1, the J gene TRBJ1-2, with D possibly matching TRBD1 (6 bases). The CDR3 extends over 12 amino acids. CDR1 and CDR2 (germline): SQVTM, ANQGSEA. The ends were cut back, 6 bases at V and 8 bases at J, with 16 bases in the middle.

This clonotype was observed many times. The rearrangement joins TRBV24-1 to TRBJ1-2; D unclear. The CDR3 covers 12 residues. Trimming stripped 7 bases from V and 6 bases from J, with 11 bases between. Germline V gene data show CDR1 as KGHDR and CDR2 as SFDVKD. The CDR3 loop reads CATRDRLDGYTF. The CDR3 DNA is TGTGCCACCAGAGACCGCCTGGATGGCTACACCTTC.

This clonotype was counted between two and nine times. The J gene is TRBJ2-3, the V gene TRBV7-2; D possibly corresponds to TRBD2 (6 bases). Germline assignment: CDR1 SGHTA and CDR2 FQGNSA. V gave up 7 bases and J gave up 2 bases, with 25 bases separating them. The CDR3 contains 18 residues. DNA of the CDR3: TGTGCCAGCACAGTCCAGCCGCCTAGACTAGTTTCCACAGATACGCAGTATTTT. It yields the protein CASTVQPPRLVSTDTQYF. Full variable domain (remainder filled in from reference TRBV7-2 and TRBJ2-3): GAGVSQSPSNKVTEKGKDVELRCDPISGHTALYWYRQSLGQGLEFLIYFQGNSAPDKSGLPSDRFSAERTGGSVSTLTIQRTQQEDSAVYLCASTVQPPRLVSTDTQYFGPGTRLTVL.

In its sample, this clonotype was seen a few times. In DNA, the CDR3 is TGTGCCATCAAGGCGGATGGCGGGGTTGAGACCCAGTACTTC. Its protein is CAIKADGGVETQYF. V is TRBV10-3 and J is TRBJ2-5; D may be TRBD2 (6 bases). V lost 7 bases, J lost 5 bases, and 17 bases lay in between. Germline CDR1 and CDR2: ENHRY and SYGVKD. This CDR3 comprises 14 residues.

V usage is TRBV7-8 and J usage is TRBJ2-7; 8 nucleotides line up with TRBD2. Germline trimming cut 8 bases from V and 4 bases from J; bases unmatched to any gene: 10. CDR1 SGHVS and CDR2 FQNEAQ come from the germline V gene. The CDR3 contains 14 residues. CDR3: CASGIWRGDYEQYF. DNA for the CDR3: TGTGCCAGCGGGATTTGGCGGGGGGATTACGAGCAGTACTTC. Looking up the rest from reference TRBV7-8 and TRBJ2-7 gives the full variable domain: GAGVSQSPRYKVAKRGQDVALRCDPISGHVSLFWYQQALGQGPEFLTYFQNEAQLDKSGLPSDRFFAERPEGSVSTLKIQRTQQEDSAVYLCASGIWRGDYEQYFGPGTRLTVT.

This chain links TRBV4-2 with TRBJ2-3; 8 bases line up with TRBD2. The V segment lost 0 bases and the J segment 6 bases; nucleotides outside the gene matches: 20. Germline V lookup: CDR1 LGHNA, CDR2 YNFKEQ. The CDR3 is 20 amino acids. Here the CDR3 reads CASSQDGTDFGGGITDTQYF. CDR3 nucleotides: TGTGCCAGCAGCCAAGATGGGACCGACTTCGGCGGGGGGATCACCGATACGCAGTATTTT.

The chain links TRBV11-3 to TRBJ2-5; no firm D call. Germline CDR1 SGHNT, CDR2 YENEEA. The CDR3 has 12 residues. The V gene lost 1 base and the J gene lost 6 bases, with 6 bases spanning the gap. The CDR3 nucleotides read TGTGCCAGCAGCTTAGTAGATCAGACCCAGTACTTC. Encoded protein: CASSLVDQTQYF.

In its sample, this clonotype was seen a few times. The chain is built from TRBV24-1 and TRBJ1-5; unclear D gene. Germline lookup yields CDR1 KGHDR and CDR2 SFDVKD. The CDR3 extends over 11 amino acids. V gave up 8 bases and J gave up 6 bases, with 7 bases separating them. The CDR3 region is CATTGCQPQHF. Here the CDR3 DNA reads TGTGCCACCACCGGTTGTCAGCCCCAGCATTTT.

V is TRBV5-1 and J is TRBJ1-2, with D uncertain. The CDR3 covers 13 residues. The V and J ends lost 5 bases and 6 bases respectively, with 14 bases between them. The germline V gene encodes CDR1 SGHRS and CDR2 YFSETQ. CDR3 residues: CASSSEVANGYTF. The CDR3 DNA is TGCGCCAGCAGTTCCGAAGTAGCGAATGGCTACACCTTC.

This chain connects TRBV10-3 to TRBJ2-5; 9 nucleotides line up with TRBD1. The length of the CDR3 is 11 residues. The germline V gene encodes CDR1 ENHRY and CDR2 SYGVKD. V trimming: 10 bases; J trimming: 5 bases; junction bases outside the gene matches: 2. The CDR3 loop reads CATGQGETQYF. CDR3 nucleotide sequence: TGTGCCACCGGACAGGGGGAGACCCAGTACTTC.

This sequence joins TRBV28 and TRBJ1-1; D unclear. Trimming removed 1 base at V and 7 bases at J, with 10 bases between. Germline V gene sequence: CDR1 MDHEN, CDR2 SYDVKM. The CDR3 loop spans 13 amino acids. Here the CDR3 reads CASSLLSAVEAFF. Here the CDR3 DNA reads TGTGCCAGCAGTTTATTGTCAGCCGTTGAAGCTTTCTTT.

This clonotype was counted ten times or more. The chain employs TRBV29-1 and TRBJ2-7, with D possibly TRBD2 on 5 matching bases. The V gene's germline CDR1 is SQVTM and CDR2 ANQGSEA. Deletions cut 2 bases from V and 5 bases from J, with 13 bases between. The CDR3 is made up of 13 amino acids. In DNA form, the CDR3 reads TGCAGCGTTGAATACGGGGTAACAAACGAGCAGTACTTC. Translation gives CSVEYGVTNEQYF.

This clonotype was observed many times. CDR3 region: CASSLGGTEGNEQYF. The CDR3 nucleotides are TGTGCCAGCAGTTTAGGTGGGACCGAGGGGAACGAGCAGTACTTC. This chain links TRBV12-3 or TRBV12-4 with TRBJ2-7; the D gene could be TRBD1 or TRBD2 (5 bases each). The ends were cut back, 1 base at V and 5 bases at J, with 15 bases in the middle. CDR3 length: 15 residues.

As for this clonotype: At one of its ends the junction is not consistent with the germline gene, which may arise from a read error. The J gene is TRBJ2-3, the V gene TRBV11-3; the D is unclear. The CDR3 contains 12 residues. CDR1 and CDR2 from the germline V gene are SGHNT and YENEEA. CDR3 region: CASSPSSDTQSF. The CDR3 nucleotides are TGTGCCAGCAGCCCCTCATCGGATACGCAGTCTTTT.

The chain links TRBV7-3 to TRBJ2-2; 8 bases align to TRBD2. CDR3 length: 17 amino acids. CDR1 and CDR2 from the germline V gene are SGHTA and FQGTGA. After removal of 1 base from V and 1 base from J, the junction contained 5 bases not matched to a gene. CDR3 bases: TGTGCCAGCAGCTTAAGGGCCCGGGAGGGGAACACCGGGGAGCTGTTTTTT. This translates into CASSLRAREGNTGELFF.

This clonotype appeared a few times. This CDR3 is CASSPPAENEQFF. DNA of the CDR3: TGTGCCAGCAGCCCCCCCGCGGAAAATGAGCAGTTCTTC. This chain connects TRBV7-3 to TRBJ2-5; D gene uncertain. The DNA end is more similar to TRBJ2-1, so the J call may be wrong. This CDR3 has 13 amino acids. Germline V lookup: CDR1 SGHTA, CDR2 FQGTGA.

J is TRBJ1-2 and V is TRBV19; D not certain. The CDR3 extends over 13 amino acids. Trimming shortened V by 0 bases and J by 2 bases, and 4 bases separated the two germline ends. Germline CDR1 is LNHDA and CDR2 is SQIVND (reference sequence). CDR3 amino acids: CASSIDQNYGYTF. CDR3 nucleotides: TGTGCCAGTAGTATAGATCAGAACTATGGCTACACCTTC.

The V and J genes are TRBV28 and TRBJ2-4, with a tentative D call TRBD1 (6 bases). Trimming left V 7 bases short and J 8 bases short, with 9 bases between. The CDR3 has 11 amino acids. The germline V gene has CDR1 MDHEN and CDR2 SYDVKM. The CDR3 here is CASNRADIQYF. CDR3 DNA sequence: TGTGCCAGCAACAGGGCTGACATTCAGTACTTC.

This clonotype appeared many times. This sequence joins TRBV7-9 and TRBJ2-7; possibly TRBD1 for D (6 bases). Trimming pared 6 bases from V and 3 bases from J, leaving 12 bases between. CDR1 and CDR2 from the germline V gene are SEHNR and FQNEAQ (reference sequence). The CDR3 spans 13 residues. This CDR3 reads CASSRDNFYEQYF. Written as DNA, the CDR3 is TGTGCCAGCAGTCGGGACAACTTCTACGAGCAGTACTTC.

Only a few counts were recorded for this clonotype. The chain links TRBV29-1 to TRBJ1-2, with 7 bases lining up with TRBD1. The CDR3 is 12 amino acids. The germline CDR1 and CDR2 sequences are SQVTM and ANQGSEA. With 6 bases clipped from V and 4 bases from J, the junction kept 5 bases outside the gene matches. CDR3 in amino acids: CSVRQGLYGYTF. In DNA form, the CDR3 reads TGCAGCGTACGACAGGGCCTCTATGGCTACACCTTC.

This clonotype was counted only a few times. The chain couples TRBV28 to TRBJ1-1, with D possibly being TRBD1 (5 bases). The CDR3 consists of 13 residues. V was cut by 8 bases and J by 6 bases, with 16 bases left in between. Looked up from germline, CDR1 is MDHEN and CDR2 is SYDVKM. CDR3 protein: CASHRGSLPEAFF. The CDR3 bases are TGTGCCAGCCATAGGGGCTCTCTCCCTGAAGCTTTCTTT.

The sample holds a few counts of this clonotype. This chain joins TRBV7-2 and TRBJ2-6; D ambiguous. The CDR3 has 17 residues. V lost 2 bases and J 0 bases, leaving 11 bases between the germline ends. In germline, CDR1 is SGHTA, CDR2 FQGNSA. CDR3: CASSLTPQNSGANVLTF. CDR3 DNA sequence: TGTGCCAGCAGCTTAACCCCTCAGAACTCTGGGGCCAACGTCCTGACTTTC.

A few counts support this clonotype. The chain employs TRBV5-1 and TRBJ1-1; D gene unclear. Germline V gene sequence: CDR1 SGHRS, CDR2 YFSETQ. Trimming took 0 bases from V and 3 from J, leaving 9 bases between them. This CDR3 is built from 14 residues. The CDR3 region has the DNA TGCGCCAGCAGCTTGGGGTCTTCGGACACTGAAGCTTTCTTT. The encoded protein is CASSLGSSDTEAFF.

The chain employs TRBV20-1 and TRBJ2-7; 7 positions agree with TRBD1. Germline V gene lookup returns CDR1 DFQATT and CDR2 SNEGSKA (reference sequence). This CDR3 contains 12 residues. V lost 3 bases to trimming and J lost 3 bases; unmatched junction nucleotides: 2. CDR3: CSASGDSYEQYF. The CDR3 nucleotides are TGCAGTGCTAGTGGGGACAGCTACGAGCAGTACTTC.

This clonotype showed up just a few times. V and J are TRBV25-1 and TRBJ1-6; no clear D gene. This CDR3 has 14 residues. Germline values: CDR1 MGHDK, CDR2 SYGVNS. Trimming cost V 2 bases and J 6 bases, with 8 bases left between them. The CDR3 sequence is CASSELTSNSPLHF. CDR3 in DNA: TGTGCCAGCAGTGAACTTACGAGTAATTCACCCCTCCACTTT.